One sample yielded the 29 T cell receptor beta chains listed below, sequenced in a study of T cells in Graves' hyperthyroidism and ophthalmopathy. RNA transcripts yielded amplified TCR beta CDR3 regions. HTBI primers were the set used in a first-round RT-PCR of the TCR CDR3. TCRdb recomputed calls from the multiplex PCR reads with MiXCR, one row per CDR3 protein. In the table there are roughly 570,000 distinct CDR3 sequences, roughly 46% of which are singletons. Sequencing was carried out using peripheral blood or thyroid tissue (not recorded which). These receptors all come from a woman younger than 35 with Graves' hyperthyroidism.

This chain links TRBV2 with TRBJ2-5; 13 bases match TRBD2. This CDR3 has 15 residues. The germline CDR1 and CDR2 sequences are SNHLY and FYNNEI. V gave up 5 bases and J gave up 11 bases; unmatched junction bases: 11. CDR3 DNA: TGTGCCAGCAGTTTTCGGACTAGCGGGAGCAGTGAGCAGTACTTC. Amino acids: CASSFRTSGSSEQYF.

The chain carries TRBV15 and TRBJ2-1; 11 nucleotides align to TRBD2. Germline V CDR1 and CDR2: LNHNV, YYDKDF (reference sequence). The CDR3 extends over 18 amino acids. V lost 0 bases, J lost 2 bases, and 6 bases stayed unmatched. CDR3: CATSRDRGSGRAYNEQFF. CDR3 DNA sequence: TGTGCCACCAGCAGAGACCGAGGTAGCGGGAGGGCCTACAATGAGCAGTTCTTC.

V gene TRBV6-2 or TRBV6-3 combines with J gene TRBJ1-2; 8 bases align to TRBD1. The CDR3 runs to 13 residues. The J segment lost 7 bases and the V segment lost 2 bases, leaving 3 bases of the junction unmatched. CDR1 and CDR2 (germline): MNHEY, SVGEGT. In DNA form, the CDR3 reads TGTGCCAGCAGTTACCAGGGGGCGCTTGGCTACACCTTC. This translates into CASSYQGALGYTF.

This clonotype was counted many times. The chain recombines TRBV10-3 with TRBJ2-7; a possible D gene is TRBD1 (6 bases). Between the trimmed V and J ends, which lost 5 bases and 3 bases, there was a span of 11 bases. Per germline, CDR1 ENHRY and CDR2 SYGVKD. The CDR3 is 13 amino acids. CDR3 sequence (DNA): TGTGCCATCAGTAGGGACACATACTACGAGCAGTACTTC. Translating gives CAISRDTYYEQYF.

This clonotype was counted at least ten times. The rearrangement uses TRBV7-9 and TRBJ2-7; possibly TRBD1 for D (7 bases). This CDR3 is built from 15 residues. Trimming took 0 bases from V and 3 from J, leaving 12 bases between them. Germline V gene sequence: CDR1 SEHNR, CDR2 FQNEAQ (reference sequence). In nucleotides, the CDR3 is TGTGCCAGCAGCTTAGCGGCGGGACAGAGCTACGAGCAGTACTTC. This codes for CASSLAAGQSYEQYF.

The rearrangement joins TRBV2 to TRBJ2-7; maybe TRBD2 (6 bases). V was clipped by 4 bases and J by 2 bases, with 15 bases between them. CDR3 length equals 15 residues. Germline V gene sequence: CDR1 SNHLY, CDR2 FYNNEI. This chain's CDR3 is CASSAPRPGAYEQYF. CDR3 bases: TGTGCCAGCAGTGCTCCCAGACCGGGGGCCTACGAGCAGTACTTC.

This clonotype was counted ten times or more. CDR3 sequence: CASSESEQGPNQPQHF. DNA for the CDR3: TGTGCCAGCAGTGAATCGGAGCAAGGTCCCAATCAGCCCCAGCATTTT. The chain employs TRBV25-1 and TRBJ1-5; D is unresolved. This CDR3 has 16 amino acids. The V end lost 1 base, the J end lost 3 bases, and 13 bases lay between the germline ends. The germline gives CDR1 MGHDK, CDR2 SYGVNS.

This chain joins TRBV15 and TRBJ2-1; unclear D gene. Looked up from germline, CDR1 is LNHNV and CDR2 is YYDKDF (reference sequence). V lost 3 bases, J lost 7 bases, and 10 bases lay in between. This CDR3 is 13 amino acids long. The CDR3: CATSRALVNEQFF. CDR3 nucleotide sequence: TGTGCCACCAGCAGGGCCCTCGTAAATGAGCAGTTCTTC. Variable domain in full (rest from reference TRBV15 and TRBJ2-1): DAMVIQNPRYQVTQFGKPVTLSCSQTLNHNVMYWYQQKSSQAPKLLFHYYDKDFNNEADTPDNFQSRRPNTSFCFLDIRSPGLGDTAMYLCATSRALVNEQFFGPGTRLTVL.

A remark on this clonotype: The DNA is omitted, as the CDR3 cannot be located on it reliably, and the CDR3 follows TCRdb's listing. The chain uses TRBV2 and TRBJ2-2. Germline V gene sequence: CDR1 SNHLY, CDR2 FYNNEI. 9 amino acids form the CDR3, both terminal residues included. The CDR3 sequence: CALPGSCFF.

This clonotype appeared a few times. An end of the junction differs from the germline gene, which may be a read error. V is TRBV6-2 or TRBV6-3 and J is TRBJ2-7; either TRBD1 or TRBD2 may fit D (5 bases each). The CDR3 has 11 amino acids. Per germline, CDR1 MNHEY and CDR2 SVGEGT. CDR3 residues: CASSTGTACHF. The CDR3 DNA reads as TGTGCCAGCAGTACCGGGACCGCCTGTCACTTC.

V gene TRBV10-3 combines with J gene TRBJ2-7; a possible D gene is TRBD1 (5 bases). Trimming pared 5 bases from V and 3 bases from J, leaving 8 bases between. CDR1 is ENHRY and CDR2 is SYGVKD in the germline V gene. This CDR3 comprises 12 residues. CDR3 nucleotide sequence: TGTGCCATCAGTACAGGAGTCTACGAGCAGTACTTC. Its translation: CAISTGVYEQYF.

V is TRBV2 and J is TRBJ2-7; 7 bases map to TRBD2. The J segment lost 7 bases and the V segment lost 4 bases, leaving 10 bases of the junction unmatched. This CDR3 is built from 14 residues. The germline V gene encodes CDR1 SNHLY and CDR2 FYNNEI. DNA for the CDR3: TGTGCCAGCAGTGCGAGGACTAGTGCCGATGAGCAGTACTTC. It codes for CASSARTSADEQYF.

This chain connects TRBV9 to TRBJ1-3; the D is unclear. Germline values: CDR1 SGDLS, CDR2 YYNGEE. This CDR3 is 16 amino acids long. With 0 bases removed from V and 4 bases from J, the gap between germline ends came to 14 bases. CDR3 sequence: CASSVDSLLAGNTIYF. DNA of the CDR3: TGTGCCAGCAGCGTAGATAGCCTTCTAGCGGGAAACACCATATATTTT.

This clonotype was recorded only once. In DNA form, the CDR3 reads TGTGCCACCAGCAGAGATTTAACGGGAGGGCCAGGGTACGAGCAGTACTTC. The encoded protein is CATSRDLTGGPGYEQYF. The chain uses TRBV15 and TRBJ2-7; the match to TRBD2 covers 8 bases. The CDR3 runs 17 residues. CDR1 is LNHNV and CDR2 is YYDKDF in the germline V gene (reference sequence). The ends lost 0 bases at V and 4 bases at J; junction bases unmatched: 11.

The J gene is TRBJ2-6, the V gene TRBV5-1; a possible D gene is TRBD1 (5 bases). The germline V gene has CDR1 SGHRS and CDR2 YFSETQ. The V end was cut by 0 bases, the J end by 1 base, with 11 bases between. CDR3 length equals 17 residues. CDR3: CASSLDRTPSGANVLTF. CDR3 coding DNA: TGCGCCAGCAGCTTGGACAGGACACCTTCTGGGGCCAACGTCCTGACTTTC.

The rearrangement joins TRBV15 to TRBJ1-2; the D gene is possibly TRBD1 (6 bases). This CDR3 contains 13 residues. V lost 1 base, J lost 3 bases, and 6 bases lay in between. Per germline, CDR1 LNHNV and CDR2 YYDKDF (reference sequence). This CDR3 is CATSRGTDYGYTF. CDR3 DNA sequence: TGTGCCACCAGCAGAGGGACAGACTATGGCTACACCTTC.

Many counts were recorded for this clonotype. V is TRBV12-3 or TRBV12-4 and J is TRBJ2-7, with TRBD1 matching 8 bases. With V trimmed by 8 bases and J by 4 bases, 13 bases remained unmatched. The CDR3 is 15 residues long. The CDR3 region is CASCLLRDRKYEQYF. For the CDR3, the DNA is TGTGCCAGCTGCCTCCTCCGGGACAGGAAATACGAGCAGTACTTC.

The chain has TRBV7-6 and TRBJ2-3; no clear D gene. CDR3 length: 14 residues. In germline, CDR1 is SGHVS, CDR2 FNYEAQ. The germline V and J ends were trimmed by 5 bases and 6 bases, with 15 bases remaining between them. CDR3 in amino acids: CASSAVGSRDTQYF. The CDR3, as DNA: TGTGCCAGCAGCGCCGTCGGGTCCAGGGATACGCAGTATTTT.

A remark on this clonotype: No conserved phenylalanine or tryptophan ends this CDR3, so it is likely a read error. This chain links TRBV6-1 with TRBJ1-2; the match to TRBD1 covers 7 bases. The germline CDR1 and CDR2 sequences are MNHNS and SASEGT. The CDR3 runs to 14 residues. V trimming: 6 bases; J trimming: 0 bases; junction bases outside the gene matches: 4. The CDR3 region has the DNA TGTGCCAGCAGCAACAGGGGAACTAACTATGGCTACACCTGC. Residues: CASSNRGTNYGYTC.

This chain links TRBV20-1 with TRBJ2-3; D may be TRBD2 (6 bases). Germline V CDR1 and CDR2: DFQATT, SNEGSKA (reference sequence). The CDR3 runs to 12 residues. The CDR3 nucleotides are TGCAGCGCCGCGATAGCGGAAGATACGCAGTATTTT. Translated, it gives CSAAIAEDTQYF.

This chain uses TRBV5-4 with TRBJ2-2; TRBD1 aligns across 10 bases. The CDR3 has 17 residues. V lost 6 bases to trimming and J lost 0 bases; unmatched junction nucleotides: 8. CDR1 SGHNT and CDR2 YYREEE come from the germline V gene (reference sequence). CDR3: CASTLPGQGTNTGELFF. The DNA of the CDR3 is TGTGCCAGCACACTTCCGGGACAGGGGACGAACACCGGGGAGCTGTTTTTT.

This clonotype was counted ten times or more. The gene calls are TRBV24-1 and TRBJ2-5; 7 nucleotides agree with TRBD1. The CDR3 is 14 amino acids. J was trimmed by 4 bases and V by 4 bases; bases with no gene match: 5. Germline-derived CDR1 and CDR2 are KGHDR and SFDVKD. Written as DNA, the CDR3 is TGTGCCACCAGTGAAACGACAGGGACAGAGACCCAGTACTTC. Residues: CATSETTGTETQYF.

This clonotype was detected many times. The chain employs TRBV7-9 and TRBJ1-2; D remains unclear. Germline values: CDR1 SEHNR, CDR2 FQNEAQ (reference sequence). The CDR3 sequence is 14 residues long. V lost 0 bases to trimming and J lost 3 bases, with 8 bases between them. The CDR3 loop reads CASSLAGQDYGYTF. Written as DNA, the CDR3 is TGTGCCAGCAGCTTAGCCGGGCAGGACTATGGCTACACCTTC.

This clonotype has at least ten counts. The rearrangement links TRBV29-1 to TRBJ2-7; TRBD2 agrees at 7 bases. The trim removed 5 bases at V and 5 bases at J, leaving 12 bases unmatched. In germline, CDR1 is SQVTM, CDR2 ANQGSEA. The CDR3 is 14 residues long. As DNA, the CDR3 is TGCAGCGTTAGAAGCGGGACGGTTATCCACGAGCAGTACTTC. This encodes CSVRSGTVIHEQYF.

This chain uses TRBV10-3 with TRBJ2-5; no definite D call. The CDR3 has 10 amino acids. The V gene's germline CDR1 is ENHRY and CDR2 SYGVKD. Trimming took 10 bases from V and 5 from J, leaving 8 bases between them. Here the CDR3 reads CATSRETQYF. CDR3 nucleotides: TGTGCCACCTCCAGGGAGACCCAGTACTTC.

This clonotype has a count of ten or more. The chain joins TRBV5-1 to TRBJ1-6; possibly TRBD1 for D (5 bases). Germline loops: CDR1 SGHRS, CDR2 YFSETQ. Trimming removed 0 bases from V and 6 bases from J, with 13 bases in between. The CDR3 is 16 amino acids. The chain's CDR3 is CASSLEGTVSNSPLHF. In DNA form, the CDR3 reads TGCGCCAGCAGCTTGGAAGGGACCGTCAGTAATTCACCCCTCCACTTT.

V usage is TRBV7-2 and J usage is TRBJ2-7; 7 nucleotides align to TRBD2. The CDR3 is made up of 15 amino acids. The ends lost 4 bases at V and 3 bases at J; junction bases unmatched: 9. In germline, CDR1 is SGHTA, CDR2 FQGNSA. DNA for the CDR3: TGTGCCAGCAGCTCCCAAAGCGGGGAGAGCTACGAGCAGTACTTC. Protein: CASSSQSGESYEQYF.

This chain's CDR3 is CSVEGGRQETQHF. In nucleotides, the CDR3 is TGCAGCGTTGAGGGGGGTCGGCAAGAGACCCAGCATTTT. J is TRBJ1-5 and V is TRBV29-1; a possible D gene is TRBD1 (5 bases). CDR1 is SQVTM, CDR2 ANQGSEA, per germline. The length of the CDR3 is 13 residues. V lost 3 bases and J lost 11, with 17 bases in between. Supplemented by reference TRBV29-1 and TRBJ1-5, the full variable domain reads SAVISQKPSRDICQRGTSLTIQCQVDSQVTMMFWYRQQPGQSLTLIATANQGSEATYESGFVIDKFPISRPNLTFSTLTVSNMSPEDSSIYLCSVEGGRQETQHFGDGTRLSIL.

The sample holds one count of this clonotype. The V call is TRBV2, the J call TRBJ1-6, with D hard to call. V was clipped by 8 bases and J by 4 bases, with 12 bases between them. Germline V CDR1 and CDR2: SNHLY, FYNNEI. The CDR3 runs to 14 residues. CDR3 amino acids: CASPRPTYNSPLHF. The DNA of the CDR3 is TGTGCCAGCCCCCGACCGACTTATAATTCACCCCTCCACTTT. The whole variable domain, remainder taken from reference TRBV2 and TRBJ1-6, is EPEVTQTPSHQVTQMGQEVILRCVPISNHLYFYWYRQILGQKVEFLVSFYNNEISEKSEIFDDQFSVERPDGSNFTLKIRSTKLEDSAMYFCASPRPTYNSPLHFGNGTRLTVT.